The 9 T cell receptor beta chains given below trace back to one sample, sequenced in a study of OX40 agonist ivuxolimab in advanced cancers. The library was produced with the immunoSEQ multiplex PCR assay. The immuneACCESS repertoire file appears here via TCRdb, limited to in-frame rearrangements. These files lack a portion of the clones; in checked studies, under half of the deficit traces to unresolved V genes, and the cause of the others is not known. Counted in this sample were roughly 36,000 clones; nearly 75% of them appeared once. The ten largest make up around 21% of the sample. The sample was CD4+ or CD8+ T cells sorted from blood, taken in a trial of the OX40 agonist ivuxolimab. The receptors were gathered from an adult with an advanced solid tumor such as melanoma, head and neck, liver or kidney cancer.

As to this clone: The CDR3 end shows no conserved phenylalanine or tryptophan, and so a read error is likely. Because the CDR3's place on the DNA is in doubt, the DNA is left out and the CDR3 is given as listed by TCRdb. The J gene is TRBJ1-2, the V gene TRBV2; the tabulated D call, TRBD1, remains unverified against the DNA. The CDR3 has 12 amino acids, counting both end residues. Germline assignment: CDR1 SNHLY and CDR2 FYNNEI. The CDR3 protein is CASSELVRGLRL.

This clone has a handful of counts. The rearrangement links TRBV10-3 to TRBJ1-2; the match to TRBD1 covers 11 bases. Unmatched junction bases numbered 6, after V lost 2 bases and J lost 7 bases. Germline V gene sequence: CDR1 ENHRY, CDR2 SYGVKD. The CDR3 totals 15 residues. CDR3 region: CAISETGTGGGGYTF. CDR3 nucleotide sequence: TGTGCCATCAGTGAGACCGGGACAGGGGGTGGTGGCTACACCTTC.

This sequence joins TRBV9 and TRBJ2-7; D uncertain. V lost 0 bases and J lost 2, with 9 bases in between. Looked up from germline, CDR1 is SGDLS and CDR2 is YYNGEE. This CDR3 has 14 amino acids. As DNA, the CDR3 is TGTGCCAGCAGCGTAGGAGTCCACCCCTACGAGCAGTACGTC. Encoded protein: CASSVGVHPYEQYV.

This clone was seen once. A read error may be the cause here, since a much bigger clone is one base away. Other DNA sequences in the same sample also yield this CDR3. The rearrangement joins TRBV5-1 to TRBJ1-1, with D unresolved. V was trimmed by 7 bases and J by 1 base, leaving 14 bases between them. CDR3 length: 14 amino acids. Germline lookup yields CDR1 SGHRS and CDR2 YFSETQ. The CDR3 nucleotides are TGCGCCAGCGCGGATTGGGATGGGAACACTGAAGCTTTCTTT. Translation gives CASADWDGNTEAFF. Full variable domain (outside the CDR3, taken from reference TRBV5-1 and TRBJ1-1): KAGVTQTPRYLIKTRGQQVTLSCSPISGHRSVSWYQQTPGQGLQFLFEYFSETQRNKGNFPGRFSGRQFSNSRSEMNVSTLELGDSALYLCASADWDGNTEAFFGQGTRLTVV.

This clone was seen only a few times. The gene calls are TRBV20-1 and TRBJ1-2, with D hard to call. The germline V gene has CDR1 DFQATT and CDR2 SNEGSKA (reference sequence). This CDR3 has 11 amino acids. V was cut by 3 bases and J by 5 bases, with 7 bases left in between. The CDR3 DNA follows: TGCAGTGCTAGCGACCTGTATGGCTACACCTTC. Its protein is CSASDLYGYTF.

In DNA, the CDR3 is TGCGCCAGCAGCCATCACGTACCTACGGGCTCCTATAATTCACCCCTCCACTTT. Amino acid sequence: CASSHHVPTGSYNSPLHF. The chain links TRBV23-1 to TRBJ1-6; D ambiguous. TRBV23-1 is an ORF for which the function is uncertain. This CDR3 region has 18 residues. V shed 6 bases and J shed 0 bases, with 18 bases lying between them.

In its sample, this clone was seen a few times. This rearrangement joins TRBV19 to TRBJ1-6; perhaps TRBD1 as D (6 bases). With 5 bases removed from V and 11 bases from J, the gap between germline ends came to 16 bases. The CDR3 has 14 residues. Germline V gene sequence: CDR1 LNHDA, CDR2 SQIVND (reference sequence). The CDR3 coding sequence is TGTGCCAGTAGTGGGGGCCCAGTCAAGGCACCCCTCCACTTT. This encodes CASSGGPVKAPLHF.

The rearrangement uses TRBV13 and TRBJ2-5; no definite D call. Trimming cost V 0 bases and J 7 bases, with 9 bases left between them. Germline V lookup: CDR1 PRHDT, CDR2 FYEKMQ (reference sequence). The CDR3 has 13 residues. CDR3: CASSLGQLGTQYF. The CDR3 DNA reads TGTGCCAGCAGCTTAGGGCAGCTCGGGACCCAGTACTTC.

This clone showed up just a few times. V and J are TRBV7-6 and TRBJ1-3; weak D call: TRBD1 (5 bases). This CDR3 has 18 amino acids. Germline CDR1 reads SGHVS; CDR2 reads FNYEAQ. V lost 4 bases and J 0 bases, leaving 19 bases between the germline ends. The CDR3 DNA follows: TGTGCCAGCAGCTCCATCTTATCGGGGACTCTCTCTGGAAACACCATATATTTT. Amino acid sequence: CASSSILSGTLSGNTIYF.